This TCR beta chain appears in the sequencing data of a study of technical replicates of blood from several donors. The ends lost 6 bases at V and 5 bases at J; junction bases unmatched: 9. The CDR3 contains 15 residues. Germline V gives CDR1 MNHEY, CDR2 SVGAGI. Some clones are missing from TCRdb's copy, which holds only in-frame ones; the method was immunoSEQ multiplex PCR. In the table there are around 70,000 clones, nearly 98% of which are singletons. The V and J genes are TRBV6-5 and TRBJ2-1, with 8 bases fitting TRBD1. The receptor comes from a human donor in good health. The sample was T cells isolated from PBMCs. The CDR3 here is CASRLRTGPDNEQFF. The DNA for the CDR3 is TGTGCCAGCAGGCTTAGGACAGGGCCGGACAATGAGCAGTTCTTC.